What follows is one T cell receptor beta chain and its context. No antigen is known for it. CD45RO-negative, CCR7-selected cells formed the naive CD8 fraction, which excluded terminally differentiated effector memory CD45RA+ cells. Healthy and HIV-negative, the adult donors had no recent acute infections or vaccinations. This specimen belongs to a study of shared clonotypes between healthy human individuals. Overall study results and limits: Among non-shared clonotypes, generation probabilities were lower than among those shared by all four donors.

Original analysis: ImmunoSEQ junction-only sequences lacked quality scores, so their filtering differed. Clones were read by immunoSEQ multiplex PCR, and TCRdb kept only the in-frame ones, dropping some. The V and J calls and clone size come from that table; D and trimming were worked out from the DNA. The repertoire holds about 2 million clones, with about 95% as singletons. Germline V gene sequence: CDR1 LGHNA, CDR2 YSLEER. The junction had 2 bases not matched to a gene; V was cut back by 3 bases and J by 3 bases. The CDR3 has 13 amino acids. The chain links TRBV4-3 to TRBJ2-7; 7 nucleotides line up with TRBD1. The receptor was isolated from a man younger than 35 in good health. Sample: naive CD8+ T cells sorted from blood. CDR3 loop: CASSQGQHYEQYF. The CDR3 nucleotides are TGCGCCAGCAGCCAGGGACAGCACTACGAGCAGTACTTC.